The clone carrying this T cell receptor (beta chain) was picked up many times. The antigen is undetermined. Time point noted: newly diagnosed GD, antithyroid drugs for less than 3 months. RNA isolated from PBMCs was used to make the TCR library. Investigators prepared the TCR beta libraries by applying iRepertoire HTBI primers and Arm-PCR of CDR3 regions. One entry per CDR3 protein results from TCRdb running MiXCR on the multiplex PCR reads. The sample has 360,000 or so distinct CDR3 sequences; about 16% are singletons. These data belong to a study of regulatory T cells in long-lasting Graves disease. General study results and limits: Relative to new patients (966), persistent patients exhibited greater sharing of public clonotypes (around 3,000).

These same data were also listed under a study on T cells in Graves' hyperthyroidism and ophthalmopathy. From that second work: Graves' hyperthyroidism was deemed stable given no ophthalmopathy progression within 18 months.

The material sequenced was peripheral blood mononuclear cells (PBMCs), taken at new diagnosis, from a patient treated with antithyroid drugs. The TCR comes from a woman between 18 and 29 years old with Graves disease.

The CDR3 sequence: CASSVRGTLPGQTSSYNEQFF. In DNA form, the CDR3 reads TGTGCCAGCAGCGTAAGGGGTACTTTACCGGGACAAACGAGCTCCTACAATGAGCAGTTCTTC. The rearrangement joins TRBV9 to TRBJ2-1; a possible D gene is TRBD1 (6 bases). The CDR3 runs 21 residues. The ends were cut back, 1 base at V and 0 bases at J, with 26 bases in the middle. CDR1 SGDLS and CDR2 YYNGEE come from the germline V gene.